These T cell receptor beta chains were read from a single sample in a study of human T cells and chemical hapten exposure. TCRdb reanalysed the RACE reads using MiXCR and keeps one entry per CDR3 protein. Here the sample spans some 80,000 distinct CDR3 sequences, about 10% being singletons. The source material was whole blood, sampled in connection with sensitization to the hapten diphenylcyclopropenone (DPC). The receptors shown here come from a woman between 45 and 65 years old with alopecia areata. Some clones in this sample may be carry-over from other donors' samples. The CDR3 runs from the conserved cysteine through the conserved F or W. Fields, in order: J gene, V gene, CDR3 protein.

j_call: TRBJ1-5
v_call: TRBV30
cdr3_aa: CAWSGGPNQPQHF

j_call: TRBJ2-3
v_call: TRBV18
cdr3_aa: CASSPQTGGHSTDTQYF

j_call: TRBJ1-1
v_call: TRBV4-2
cdr3_aa: CASSQVPPGESAEAFF

j_call: TRBJ2-4
v_call: TRBV20-1
cdr3_aa: CSASSGANLAKNIQYF

j_call: TRBJ2-5
v_call: TRBV6-1
cdr3_aa: CASHPTGSHQVTGETQYF

j_call: TRBJ1-5
v_call: TRBV7-8
cdr3_aa: CASSLDSPNQPQHF

j_call: TRBJ2-1
v_call: TRBV2
cdr3_aa: CASTSDSYNEQFF

j_call: TRBJ2-7
v_call: TRBV29-1
cdr3_aa: CSVVGPAAEQYF

j_call: TRBJ2-7
v_call: TRBV3-1
cdr3_aa: CASSRGGYEQYF

j_call: TRBJ1-2
v_call: TRBV7-8
cdr3_aa: CASRPRGSNYGYTF

j_call: TRBJ2-3
v_call: TRBV18
cdr3_aa: CASSPVSEYYTQYF

j_call: TRBJ1-1
v_call: TRBV29-1
cdr3_aa: CSVAPGRGGTEAFF

j_call: TRBJ2-2
v_call: TRBV18
cdr3_aa: CASSPPIQGNTGELFF

j_call: TRBJ2-7
v_call: TRBV20-1
cdr3_aa: CSAVASGSSYEQYF

j_call: TRBJ2-5
v_call: TRBV29-1
cdr3_aa: CSVPDGTVEETQYF

j_call: TRBJ1-2
v_call: TRBV7-2
cdr3_aa: CASSLGRRGRLHYGYTF